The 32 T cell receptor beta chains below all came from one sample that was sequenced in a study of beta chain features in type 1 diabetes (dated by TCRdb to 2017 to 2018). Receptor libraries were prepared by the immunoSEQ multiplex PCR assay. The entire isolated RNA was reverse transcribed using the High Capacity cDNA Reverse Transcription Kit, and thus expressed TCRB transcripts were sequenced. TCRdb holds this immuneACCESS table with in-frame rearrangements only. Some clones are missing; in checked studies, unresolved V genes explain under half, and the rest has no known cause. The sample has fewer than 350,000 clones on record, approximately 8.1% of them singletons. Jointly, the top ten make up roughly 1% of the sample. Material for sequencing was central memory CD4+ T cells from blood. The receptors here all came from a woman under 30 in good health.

The CDR3: CASSLAGLAVGELFF. The CDR3 nucleotides read TGTGCCAGCAGCTTAGCAGGACTAGCGGTCGGGGAGCTGTTTTTT. This chain links TRBV11-3 with TRBJ2-2, with 10 bases matching TRBD2. Germline V CDR1 and CDR2: SGHNT, YENEEA. This CDR3 has 15 residues. The ends lost 1 base at V and 7 bases at J; junction bases unmatched: 3. Combining the CDR3 with reference TRBV11-3 and TRBJ2-2 gives the whole variable domain EAGVVQSPRYKIIEKKQPVAFWCNPISGHNTLYWYLQNLGQGPELLIRYENEEAVDDSQLPKDRFSAERLKGVDSTLKIQPAELGDSAVYLCASSLAGLAVGELFFGEGSRLTVL.

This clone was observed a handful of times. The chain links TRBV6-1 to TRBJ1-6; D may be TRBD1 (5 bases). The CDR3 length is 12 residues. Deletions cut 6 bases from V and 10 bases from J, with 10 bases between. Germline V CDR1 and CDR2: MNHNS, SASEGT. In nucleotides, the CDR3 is TGTGCCAGCAGCACAGGATACTCACCCCTCCACTTT. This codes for CASSTGYSPLHF.

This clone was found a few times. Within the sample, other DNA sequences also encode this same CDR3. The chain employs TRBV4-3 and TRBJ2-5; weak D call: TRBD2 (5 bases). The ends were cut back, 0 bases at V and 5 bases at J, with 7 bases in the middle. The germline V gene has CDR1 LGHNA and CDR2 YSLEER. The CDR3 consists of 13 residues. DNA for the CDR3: TGCGCCAGCAGCCAAGATCGAGGGGAGACCCAGTACTTC. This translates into CASSQDRGETQYF.

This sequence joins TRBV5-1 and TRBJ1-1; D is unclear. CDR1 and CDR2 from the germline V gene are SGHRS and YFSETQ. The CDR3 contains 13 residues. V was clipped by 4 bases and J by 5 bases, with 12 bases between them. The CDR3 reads CASSQTSGTEAFF. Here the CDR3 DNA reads TGCGCCAGCAGCCAGACGTCGGGGACTGAAGCTTTCTTT. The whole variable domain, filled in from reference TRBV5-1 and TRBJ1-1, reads KAGVTQTPRYLIKTRGQQVTLSCSPISGHRSVSWYQQTPGQGLQFLFEYFSETQRNKGNFPGRFSGRQFSNSRSEMNVSTLELGDSALYLCASSQTSGTEAFFGQGTRLTVV.

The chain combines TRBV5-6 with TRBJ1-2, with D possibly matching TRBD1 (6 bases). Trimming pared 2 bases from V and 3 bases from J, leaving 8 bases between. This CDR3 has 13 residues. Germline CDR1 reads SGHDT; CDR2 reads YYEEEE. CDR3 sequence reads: CASSFRGDYGYTF. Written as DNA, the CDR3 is TGTGCCAGCAGCTTCAGGGGCGACTATGGCTACACCTTC.

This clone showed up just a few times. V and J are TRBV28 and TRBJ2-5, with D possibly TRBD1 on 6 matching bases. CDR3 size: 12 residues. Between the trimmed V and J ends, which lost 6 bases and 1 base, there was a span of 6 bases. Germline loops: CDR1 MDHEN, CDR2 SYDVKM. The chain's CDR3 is CASRTGQETQYF. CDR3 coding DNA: TGTGCCAGCAGGACAGGCCAAGAGACCCAGTACTTC.

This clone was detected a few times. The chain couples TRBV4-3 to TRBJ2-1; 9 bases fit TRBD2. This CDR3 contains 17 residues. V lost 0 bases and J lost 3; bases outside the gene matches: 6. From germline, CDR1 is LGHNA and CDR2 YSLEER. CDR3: CASSQDLGLAIYNEQFF. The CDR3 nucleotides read TGCGCCAGCAGCCAAGATTTAGGACTAGCGATCTACAATGAGCAGTTCTTC.

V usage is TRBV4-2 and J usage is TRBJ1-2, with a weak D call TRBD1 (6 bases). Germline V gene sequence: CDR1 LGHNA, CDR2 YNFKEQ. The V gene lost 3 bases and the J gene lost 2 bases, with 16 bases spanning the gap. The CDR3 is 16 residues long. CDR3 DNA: TGTGCCAGCAGCCACATCTTTCGGGGGCCGAACTATGGCTACACCTTC. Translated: CASSHIFRGPNYGYTF.

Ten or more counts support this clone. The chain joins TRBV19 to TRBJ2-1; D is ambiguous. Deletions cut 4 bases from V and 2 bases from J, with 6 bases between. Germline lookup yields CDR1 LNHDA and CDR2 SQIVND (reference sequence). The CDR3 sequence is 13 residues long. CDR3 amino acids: CASSRLTYNEQFF. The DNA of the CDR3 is TGTGCCAGTAGTAGATTAACCTACAATGAGCAGTTCTTC.

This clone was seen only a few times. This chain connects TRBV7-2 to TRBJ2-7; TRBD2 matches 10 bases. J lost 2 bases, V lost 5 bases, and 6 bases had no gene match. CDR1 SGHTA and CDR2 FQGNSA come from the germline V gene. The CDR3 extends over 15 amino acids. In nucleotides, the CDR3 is TGTGCCAGCAGCACACACACTAGCGGGGCCTACGAGCAGTACTTC. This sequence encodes CASSTHTSGAYEQYF.

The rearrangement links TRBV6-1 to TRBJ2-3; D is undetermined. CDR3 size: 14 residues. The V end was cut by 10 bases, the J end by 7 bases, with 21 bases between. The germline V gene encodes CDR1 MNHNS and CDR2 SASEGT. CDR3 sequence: CAIRKEKGTNTQYF. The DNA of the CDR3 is TGTGCCATCAGAAAGGAGAAGGGCACTAATACGCAGTATTTT.

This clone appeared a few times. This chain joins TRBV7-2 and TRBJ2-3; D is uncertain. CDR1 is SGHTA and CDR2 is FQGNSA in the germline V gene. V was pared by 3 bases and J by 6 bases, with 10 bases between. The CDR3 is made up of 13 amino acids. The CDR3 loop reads CASSLLGMDTQYF. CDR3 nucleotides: TGTGCCAGCAGCTTGTTAGGGATGGATACGCAGTATTTT. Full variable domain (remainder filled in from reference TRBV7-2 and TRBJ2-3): GAGVSQSPSNKVTEKGKDVELRCDPISGHTALYWYRQSLGQGLEFLIYFQGNSAPDKSGLPSDRFSAERTGGSVSTLTIQRTQQEDSAVYLCASSLLGMDTQYFGPGTRLTVL.

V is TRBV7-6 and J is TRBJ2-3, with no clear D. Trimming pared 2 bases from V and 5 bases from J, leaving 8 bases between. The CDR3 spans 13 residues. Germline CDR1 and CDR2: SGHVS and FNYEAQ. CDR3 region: CASSLSYGDTQYF. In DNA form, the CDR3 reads TGTGCCAGCAGCTTATCGTATGGAGATACGCAGTATTTT.

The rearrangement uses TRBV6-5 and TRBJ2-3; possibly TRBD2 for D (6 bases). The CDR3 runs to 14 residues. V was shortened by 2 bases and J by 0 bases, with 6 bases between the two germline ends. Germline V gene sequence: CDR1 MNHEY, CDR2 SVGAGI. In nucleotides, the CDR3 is TGTGCCAGCAGTTACGGGGGGAGCACAGATACGCAGTATTTT. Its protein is CASSYGGSTDTQYF.

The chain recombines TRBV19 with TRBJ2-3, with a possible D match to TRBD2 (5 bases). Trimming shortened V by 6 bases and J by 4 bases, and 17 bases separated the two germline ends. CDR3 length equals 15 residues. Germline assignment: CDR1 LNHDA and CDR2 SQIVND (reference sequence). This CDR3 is CASRLGSLGADTQYF. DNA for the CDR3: TGTGCCAGTAGGCTCGGGTCACTAGGTGCAGATACGCAGTATTTT.

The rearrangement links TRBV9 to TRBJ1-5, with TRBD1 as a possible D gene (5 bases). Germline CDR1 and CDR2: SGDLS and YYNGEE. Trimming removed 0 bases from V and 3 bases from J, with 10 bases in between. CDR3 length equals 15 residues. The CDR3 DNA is TGTGCCAGCAGCGTAGAGGGGTTGTTCAATCAGCCCCAGCATTTT. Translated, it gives CASSVEGLFNQPQHF.

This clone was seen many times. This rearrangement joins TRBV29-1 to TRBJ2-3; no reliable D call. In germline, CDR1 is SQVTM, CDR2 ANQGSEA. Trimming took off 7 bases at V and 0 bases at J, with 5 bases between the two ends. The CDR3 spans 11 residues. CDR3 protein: CSAGSTDTQYF. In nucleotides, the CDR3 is TGCAGCGCCGGCAGCACAGATACGCAGTATTTT.

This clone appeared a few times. DNA for the CDR3: TGTGCCAGCAGTTACTCAGACAGGATGAACACTGAAGCTTTCTTT. Protein: CASSYSDRMNTEAFF. The chain joins TRBV6-5 to TRBJ1-1, with D perhaps TRBD1 (6 bases). The CDR3 runs 15 residues. The V and J ends lost 0 bases and 0 bases respectively, with 8 bases between them. Germline CDR1 MNHEY, CDR2 SVGAGI.

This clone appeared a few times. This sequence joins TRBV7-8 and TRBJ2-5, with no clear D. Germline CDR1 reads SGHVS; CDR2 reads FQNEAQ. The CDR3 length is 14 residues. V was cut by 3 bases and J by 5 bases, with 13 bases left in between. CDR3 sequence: CASSFPDPSETQYF. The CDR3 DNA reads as TGTGCCAGCAGCTTTCCTGATCCATCGGAGACCCAGTACTTC. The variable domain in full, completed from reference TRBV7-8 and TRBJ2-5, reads GAGVSQSPRYKVAKRGQDVALRCDPISGHVSLFWYQQALGQGPEFLTYFQNEAQLDKSGLPSDRFFAERPEGSVSTLKIQRTQQEDSAVYLCASSFPDPSETQYFGPGTRLLVL.

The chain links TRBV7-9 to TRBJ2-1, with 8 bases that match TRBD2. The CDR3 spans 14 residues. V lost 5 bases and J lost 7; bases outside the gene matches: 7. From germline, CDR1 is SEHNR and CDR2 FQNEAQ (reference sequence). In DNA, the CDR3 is TGTGCCAGCAGCATTACCGGGACTAGTAATGAGCAGTTCTTC. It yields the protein CASSITGTSNEQFF.

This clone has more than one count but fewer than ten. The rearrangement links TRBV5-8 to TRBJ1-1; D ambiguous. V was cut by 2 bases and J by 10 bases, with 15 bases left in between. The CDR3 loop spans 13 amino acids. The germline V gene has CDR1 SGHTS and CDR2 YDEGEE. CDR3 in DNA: TGTGCCAGCAGCTTCGGGGTATCGGTCGGAGCTTTCTTT. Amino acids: CASSFGVSVGAFF.

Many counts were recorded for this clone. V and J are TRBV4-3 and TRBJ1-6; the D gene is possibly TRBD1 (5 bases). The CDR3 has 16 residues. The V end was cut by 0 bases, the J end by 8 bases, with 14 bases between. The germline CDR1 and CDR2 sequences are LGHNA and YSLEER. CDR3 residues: CASSQESRGAHSPLHF. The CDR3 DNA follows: TGCGCCAGCAGCCAAGAGTCAAGAGGGGCACATTCACCCCTCCACTTT.

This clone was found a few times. The CDR3 region has the DNA TGTGCCAGCAGTTTATTCGGACAGAAACATAACACCGGGGAGCTGTTTTTT. It encodes CASSLFGQKHNTGELFF. This chain uses TRBV27 with TRBJ2-2; a weak D match, TRBD1 (6 bases). Germline CDR1 reads MNHEY; CDR2 reads SMNVEV (reference sequence). CDR3 size: 17 residues. The V and J ends lost 1 base and 2 bases respectively, with 14 bases between them.

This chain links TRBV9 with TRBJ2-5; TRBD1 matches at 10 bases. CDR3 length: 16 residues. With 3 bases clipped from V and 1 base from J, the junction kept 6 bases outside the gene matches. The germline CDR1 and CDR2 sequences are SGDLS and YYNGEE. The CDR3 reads CASSAGTGAIQETQYF. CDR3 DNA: TGTGCCAGCAGCGCCGGGACAGGGGCGATCCAAGAGACCCAGTACTTC.

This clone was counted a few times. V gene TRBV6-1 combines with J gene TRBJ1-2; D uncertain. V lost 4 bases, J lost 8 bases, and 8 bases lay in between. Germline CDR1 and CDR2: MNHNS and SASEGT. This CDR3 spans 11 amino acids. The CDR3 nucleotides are TGTGCCAGCAGTGGGGTTAACGGCTACACCTTC. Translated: CASSGVNGYTF.

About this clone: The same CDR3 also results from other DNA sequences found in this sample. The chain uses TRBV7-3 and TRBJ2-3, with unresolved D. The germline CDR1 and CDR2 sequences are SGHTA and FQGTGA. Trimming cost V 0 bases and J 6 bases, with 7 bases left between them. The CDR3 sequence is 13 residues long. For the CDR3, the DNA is TGTGCCAGCAGCTTAACGCGTCCCGATACGCAGTATTTT. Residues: CASSLTRPDTQYF.

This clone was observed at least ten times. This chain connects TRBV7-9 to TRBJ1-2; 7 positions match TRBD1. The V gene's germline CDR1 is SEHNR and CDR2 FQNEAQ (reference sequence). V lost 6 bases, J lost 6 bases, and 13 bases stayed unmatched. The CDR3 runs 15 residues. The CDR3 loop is CASSPREGTAHGYTF. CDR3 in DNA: TGTGCCAGCAGTCCCAGGGAGGGGACAGCACATGGCTACACCTTC.

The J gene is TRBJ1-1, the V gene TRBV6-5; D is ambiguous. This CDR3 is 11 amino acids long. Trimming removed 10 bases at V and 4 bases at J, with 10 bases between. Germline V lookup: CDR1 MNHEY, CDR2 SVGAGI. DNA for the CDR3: TGTGCCACCGGCCCTCCCACTGAAGCTTTCTTT. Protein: CATGPPTEAFF.

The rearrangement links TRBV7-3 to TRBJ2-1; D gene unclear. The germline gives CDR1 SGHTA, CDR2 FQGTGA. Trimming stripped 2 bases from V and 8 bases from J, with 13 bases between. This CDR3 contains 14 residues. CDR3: CASSLARTVDEQFF. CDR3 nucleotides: TGTGCCAGCAGCTTAGCGCGTACGGTCGATGAGCAGTTCTTC.

The CDR3 bases are TGTGCCACCAGCACCGGGACTAGCGGGGGATCAGATACGCAGTATTTT. It translates to CATSTGTSGGSDTQYF. This chain links TRBV15 with TRBJ2-3, with 14 bases lining up with TRBD2. V shed 4 bases and J 4 bases; nucleotides not matched to a gene: 4. CDR3 size: 16 residues. Germline CDR1 LNHNV, CDR2 YYDKDF (reference sequence).

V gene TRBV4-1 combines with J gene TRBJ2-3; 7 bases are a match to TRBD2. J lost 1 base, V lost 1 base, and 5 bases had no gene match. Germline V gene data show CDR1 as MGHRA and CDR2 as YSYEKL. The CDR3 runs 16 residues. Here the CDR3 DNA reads TGCGCCAGCAGCCAAGTAGACCGGGAGGGCACAGATACGCAGTATTTT. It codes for CASSQVDREGTDTQYF.

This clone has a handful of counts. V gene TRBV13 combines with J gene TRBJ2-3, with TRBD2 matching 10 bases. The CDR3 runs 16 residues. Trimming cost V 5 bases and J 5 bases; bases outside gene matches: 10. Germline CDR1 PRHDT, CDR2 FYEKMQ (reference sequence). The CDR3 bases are TGTGCCAGCAGCCGTGGTTTAGCGGGGGGCGGAGATACGCAGTATTTT. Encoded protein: CASSRGLAGGGDTQYF.